This T cell receptor (beta chain) was profiled in a study of blood T cell repertoires in COVID-19. Study details: The United States, Italy and Spain provided the acute and convalescent COVID-19 samples.

The germline gives CDR1 MDHEN, CDR2 SYDVKM. The CDR3 spans 14 residues. The J segment lost 5 bases and the V segment lost 11 bases, leaving 11 bases of the junction unmatched. Sequenced by immunoSEQ multiplex PCR; TCRdb stores in-frame clones only, minus some. The sample lists some 240,000 clones; 84% were seen once. The receptor comes from a woman in her thirties or forties who had recovered from COVID-19. Specimen: peripheral blood. This chain connects TRBV28 to TRBJ2-7; 11 bases line up with TRBD1. The CDR3 here is CAASLGTGGNEQYF. The CDR3 bases are TGTGCCGCCAGTTTAGGGACAGGGGGTAACGAGCAGTACTTC.